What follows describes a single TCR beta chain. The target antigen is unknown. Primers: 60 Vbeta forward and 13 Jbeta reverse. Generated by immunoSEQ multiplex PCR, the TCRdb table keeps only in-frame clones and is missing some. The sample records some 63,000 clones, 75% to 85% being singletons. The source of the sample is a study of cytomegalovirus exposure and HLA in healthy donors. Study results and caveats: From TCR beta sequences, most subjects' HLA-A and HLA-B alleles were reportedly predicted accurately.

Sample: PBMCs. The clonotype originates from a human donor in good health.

DNA for the CDR3: TGTGCCAGCAGCGTGCCCGGAGGGACTAGAGGCTACACCTTC. Its protein product is CASSVPGGTRGYTF. The chain couples TRBV9 to TRBJ1-2; perhaps TRBD1 as D (5 bases). V lost 2 bases to trimming and J lost 8 bases, with 16 bases between them. CDR1 SGDLS and CDR2 YYNGEE come from the germline V gene. The CDR3 is 14 amino acids.